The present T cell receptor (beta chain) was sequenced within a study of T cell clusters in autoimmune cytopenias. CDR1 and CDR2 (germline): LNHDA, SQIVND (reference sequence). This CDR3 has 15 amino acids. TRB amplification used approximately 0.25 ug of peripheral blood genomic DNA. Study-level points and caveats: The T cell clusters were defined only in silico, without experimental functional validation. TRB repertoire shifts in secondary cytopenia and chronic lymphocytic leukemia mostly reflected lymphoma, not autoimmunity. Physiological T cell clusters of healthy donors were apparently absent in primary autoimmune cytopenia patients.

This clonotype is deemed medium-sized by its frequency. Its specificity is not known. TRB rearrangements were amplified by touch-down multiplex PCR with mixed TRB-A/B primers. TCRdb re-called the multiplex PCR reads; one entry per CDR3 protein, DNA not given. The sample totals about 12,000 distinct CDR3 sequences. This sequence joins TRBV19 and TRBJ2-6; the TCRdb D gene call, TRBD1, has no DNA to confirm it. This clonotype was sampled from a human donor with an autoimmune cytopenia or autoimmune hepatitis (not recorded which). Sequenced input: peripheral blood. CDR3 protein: CASRNRAGGANVLTF. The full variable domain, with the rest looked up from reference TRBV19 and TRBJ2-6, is DGGITQSPKYLFRKEGQNVTLSCEQNLNHDAMYWYRQDPGQGLRLIYYSQIVNDFQKGDIAEGYSVSREKKESFPLTVTSAQKNPTAFYLCASRNRAGGANVLTFGAGSRLTVL.